The rows below give T cell receptor beta chains drawn from one sample of a study of blood T cell repertoires in COVID-19. The assay was immunoSEQ multiplex PCR, and TCRdb's table has in-frame clones only and misses some. The sample has 95,000 to 110,000 clones; about 86% are singletons. The specimen sequenced was peripheral blood. These receptors were taken from a human donor in a cohort sampled during active COVID-19. Each CDR3 is given with its conserved first and last residue. Each record gives: V gene, D gene, J gene, clone size, CDR3 DNA, CDR3 protein. The D gene is left open where the match is weak. Clone size is given for some rows only: seen once, a few or many times, or a class if the clone is expanded.

v_gene: TRBV30; d_gene: TRBD1; j_gene: TRBJ1-5; abundance: .; CDR3nt: TGTGCCTGGAGCGACAGGGCCAATCAGCCCCAGCATTTT; CDR3aa: CAWSDRANQPQHF
v_gene: TRBV4-1; d_gene: .; j_gene: TRBJ2-2; abundance: .; CDR3nt: TGCGCCAGCAGACTTAGCGGAGCCAACACCGGGGAGCTGTTTTTT; CDR3aa: CASRLSGANTGELFF
v_gene: TRBV10-2; d_gene: .; j_gene: TRBJ1-1; abundance: .; CDR3nt: TGCGCCAGCAGTGAGTCCCGGGGACTTAACACTGAAGCTTTCTTT; CDR3aa: CASSESRGLNTEAFF
v_gene: TRBV9; d_gene: .; j_gene: TRBJ1-2; abundance: .; CDR3nt: TGTGCCAGCACCTCAATGCCGCCTCGGGGCTACACCTTC; CDR3aa: CASTSMPPRGYTF
v_gene: TRBV7-9; d_gene: TRBD2; j_gene: TRBJ2-7; abundance: .; CDR3nt: TGTGCCAGCAGCTTATGGGGAGGGGAGCAGTACTTC; CDR3aa: CASSLWGGEQYF
v_gene: TRBV3-1/TRBV3-2; d_gene: TRBD2; j_gene: TRBJ2-5; abundance: .; CDR3nt: TGTGCCAGCAGCCACATGAGCGGGACAGAGACCCAGTACTTC; CDR3aa: CASSHMSGTETQYF
v_gene: TRBV19; d_gene: .; j_gene: TRBJ2-1; abundance: .; CDR3nt: TGTGCCAGCCATACAGGGGGGGCCTACAATGAGCAGTTCTTC; CDR3aa: CASHTGGAYNEQFF
v_gene: TRBV5-1; d_gene: TRBD1; j_gene: TRBJ2-5; abundance: .; CDR3nt: TGCGCCAGCAGCTTCACAGGGGGAATGATAACCGAGACCCAGTACTTC; CDR3aa: CASSFTGGMITETQYF
v_gene: TRBV9; d_gene: TRBD1; j_gene: TRBJ1-2; abundance: .; CDR3nt: TGTGCCAGCAGCCCTAACAGGGGGTATGGCTACACCTTC; CDR3aa: CASSPNRGYGYTF
v_gene: TRBV6-1; d_gene: .; j_gene: TRBJ2-1; abundance: .; CDR3nt: TGTGCCAGCAGTGAAAGGGGCGGGGAGGTCAATGAGCAGTTCTTC; CDR3aa: CASSERGGEVNEQFF
v_gene: TRBV4-3; d_gene: TRBD2; j_gene: TRBJ2-2; abundance: .; CDR3nt: TGCGCCAGCAGCCAAGAACTCGCGGGAGTGGGAACCGGGGAGCTGTTTTTT; CDR3aa: CASSQELAGVGTGELFF
v_gene: TRBV7-8; d_gene: TRBD2; j_gene: TRBJ2-2; abundance: .; CDR3nt: TGTGCCAGCAGCACGACTAGCGGGATGAACACCGGGGAGCTGTTTTTT; CDR3aa: CASSTTSGMNTGELFF
v_gene: TRBV27; d_gene: .; j_gene: TRBJ2-1; abundance: .; CDR3nt: TGTGCCAGCAGTTTAGGCCTTTACAATGAGCAGTTCTTC; CDR3aa: CASSLGLYNEQFF
v_gene: TRBV10-3; d_gene: TRBD1; j_gene: TRBJ2-2; abundance: .; CDR3nt: TGTGCCACCTCCACAGGGGAATGGGTGGACACCGGGGAGCTGTTTTTT; CDR3aa: CATSTGEWVDTGELFF
v_gene: TRBV5-1; d_gene: TRBD2; j_gene: TRBJ2-1; abundance: .; CDR3nt: TGCGCCAGCAGCCTCCCGGCCCAGGGACTAGCGGTCCGCTCCTACAATGAGCAGTTCTTC; CDR3aa: CASSLPAQGLAVRSYNEQFF
v_gene: TRBV30; d_gene: TRBD1; j_gene: TRBJ2-5; abundance: .; CDR3nt: TGTGCCTGGAGTTGGGGGGGACAGGGTCGCGTTAGAGAGACCCAGTACTTC; CDR3aa: CAWSWGGQGRVRETQYF
v_gene: TRBV4-1; d_gene: .; j_gene: TRBJ2-5; abundance: .; CDR3nt: TGCGCCAGCAGCCAAGTCGTGCCGGGGGCGCGGGAGGAGACCCAGTACTTC; CDR3aa: CASSQVVPGAREETQYF
v_gene: TRBV18; d_gene: TRBD1; j_gene: TRBJ1-4; abundance: .; CDR3nt: TGTGCCAGCTCATTTCGGACAGGGCAGGAAAAACTGTTTTTT; CDR3aa: CASSFRTGQEKLFF
v_gene: TRBV5-4; d_gene: TRBD2; j_gene: TRBJ2-1; abundance: .; CDR3nt: TGTGCCAGCAGCCGGGGACTAGCGGGCCAGAATGAGCAGTTCTTC; CDR3aa: CASSRGLAGQNEQFF
v_gene: TRBV5-4; d_gene: .; j_gene: TRBJ2-7; abundance: .; CDR3nt: TGTGCCAGCAGCTTGACGGGGGGCCCGTTCTCCGAGCAGTACTTC; CDR3aa: CASSLTGGPFSEQYF
v_gene: TRBV19; d_gene: TRBD1; j_gene: TRBJ2-7; abundance: .; CDR3nt: TGTGCCAGTAGTACCGGGACAGGGGAGGGGTACGAGCAGTACTTC; CDR3aa: CASSTGTGEGYEQYF
v_gene: TRBV7-2; d_gene: TRBD2; j_gene: TRBJ2-1; abundance: .; CDR3nt: TGTGCCAGCAGCTTAAGTGCTAGCGGGGTCTATGAGCAGTTCTTC; CDR3aa: CASSLSASGVYEQFF
v_gene: TRBV28; d_gene: TRBD2; j_gene: TRBJ2-3; abundance: once; CDR3nt: TGTGCCAGCAGCGGGAGGCTCTCAGATACGCAGTATTTT; CDR3aa: CASSGRLSDTQYF
v_gene: TRBV21-1; d_gene: .; j_gene: TRBJ2-6; abundance: .; CDR3nt: TGTGCTGGTATCACACCCCTCGGGGCCAACGTCCTGACTTTC; CDR3aa: CAGITPLGANVLTF
v_gene: TRBV5-8; d_gene: TRBD1; j_gene: TRBJ2-3; abundance: once; CDR3nt: TGTGCCAGCAGCTTGCGACAGGGGGGAACAGATACGCAGTATTTT; CDR3aa: CASSLRQGGTDTQYF
v_gene: TRBV12-3/TRBV12-4; d_gene: .; j_gene: TRBJ1-5; abundance: few; CDR3nt: TGTGCCAGCAGAAAGGACACTTATCAGCCCCAGCATTTT; CDR3aa: CASRKDTYQPQHF
v_gene: TRBV10-3; d_gene: .; j_gene: TRBJ1-4; abundance: .; CDR3nt: TGTGCCATCAGTGGTACAGGGAGAATCAATGAAAAACTGTTTTTT; CDR3aa: CAISGTGRINEKLFF
v_gene: TRBV7-6; d_gene: .; j_gene: TRBJ1-1; abundance: .; CDR3nt: TGTGCCAGCAGCTTAGCGGCTGTGGGGACATATGAAGCTTTCTTT; CDR3aa: CASSLAAVGTYEAFF
v_gene: TRBV9; d_gene: .; j_gene: TRBJ1-1; abundance: .; CDR3nt: TGTGCCAGCAGCCCTCGCACCCAGGGAGAAGCTTTCTTT; CDR3aa: CASSPRTQGEAFF
v_gene: TRBV19; d_gene: .; j_gene: TRBJ2-1; abundance: .; CDR3nt: TGTGCCAGTAGTATAGCGGGGGTCAATGAGCAGTTCTTC; CDR3aa: CASSIAGVNEQFF
v_gene: TRBV2; d_gene: TRBD1; j_gene: TRBJ1-1; abundance: .; CDR3nt: TGTGCCAGCAGAGTACAGGGGATCGCGACTGAAGCTTTCTTT; CDR3aa: CASRVQGIATEAFF
v_gene: TRBV19; d_gene: .; j_gene: TRBJ1-1; abundance: .; CDR3nt: TGTGCCAGTATTTCCACAGATTACTCCTTGAACACTGAAGCTTTCTTT; CDR3aa: CASISTDYSLNTEAFF
v_gene: TRBV24-1; d_gene: TRBD1; j_gene: TRBJ2-2; abundance: .; CDR3nt: TGTGCCACCAGTGATCCTAAGACCGACAGGGCGGACACCGGGGAGCTGTTTTTT; CDR3aa: CATSDPKTDRADTGELFF
v_gene: TRBV28; d_gene: .; j_gene: TRBJ2-7; abundance: .; CDR3nt: TGTGCCAGCACCGAAGGGGCGTGGCAGTACTTC; CDR3aa: CASTEGAWQYF
v_gene: TRBV19; d_gene: TRBD2; j_gene: TRBJ2-1; abundance: .; CDR3nt: TGTGCCAGTACCACCCAAGGCGGGAGGGCCTACAATGAGCAGTTCTTC; CDR3aa: CASTTQGGRAYNEQFF
v_gene: TRBV27; d_gene: .; j_gene: TRBJ1-5; abundance: .; CDR3nt: TGTGCCAGCAGTTTAGGGGCGCTGGGTAATCAGCCCCAGCATTTT; CDR3aa: CASSLGALGNQPQHF
v_gene: TRBV4-3; d_gene: TRBD2; j_gene: TRBJ2-1; abundance: .; CDR3nt: TGCGCCAGCAGCCAAGCCGGGACTAGCGGGAGGAGCGGGGGAAATGAGCAGTTCTTC; CDR3aa: CASSQAGTSGRSGGNEQFF
v_gene: TRBV5-1; d_gene: .; j_gene: TRBJ1-2; abundance: .; CDR3nt: TGCGCCAGCAGCCTGGATACAGGGACCTATGGCTACACCTTC; CDR3aa: CASSLDTGTYGYTF
v_gene: TRBV19; d_gene: TRBD2; j_gene: TRBJ2-7; abundance: .; CDR3nt: TGTGCCAGTAGTTCACCTCCGGGACTAGGAGGGCTCGAGCAGTACTTC; CDR3aa: CASSSPPGLGGLEQYF
v_gene: TRBV5-6; d_gene: .; j_gene: TRBJ2-7; abundance: .; CDR3nt: TGTGCCAGCAGCCTGGCGGACGGGATGGTCGACGAGCAGTACTTC; CDR3aa: CASSLADGMVDEQYF
v_gene: TRBV6-6; d_gene: .; j_gene: TRBJ2-7; abundance: .; CDR3nt: TGTGCCAGCAGTTACCGGGGTGCCTACGAGCAGTACTTC; CDR3aa: CASSYRGAYEQYF
v_gene: TRBV3-1/TRBV3-2; d_gene: .; j_gene: TRBJ2-7; abundance: .; CDR3nt: TGTGCCAGCAGCCAAGACGGAGGGGCCCGACTCATCTCCTACGAGCAGTACTTC; CDR3aa: CASSQDGGARLISYEQYF
v_gene: TRBV4-3; d_gene: .; j_gene: TRBJ2-3; abundance: .; CDR3nt: TGCGCCAGCAGCCAATTTTGGCTGGCAGATACGCAGTATTTT; CDR3aa: CASSQFWLADTQYF
v_gene: TRBV7-2; d_gene: TRBD1; j_gene: TRBJ2-3; abundance: .; CDR3nt: TGTGCCAGCAGCTATACGGGACAGCAGACAGATACGCAGTATTTT; CDR3aa: CASSYTGQQTDTQYF
v_gene: TRBV18; d_gene: .; j_gene: TRBJ1-3; abundance: once; CDR3nt: TGTGCCAGCTCACTCAACGGACAGACCTCTGGAAACACCATATATTTT; CDR3aa: CASSLNGQTSGNTIYF
v_gene: TRBV25-1; d_gene: .; j_gene: TRBJ1-2; abundance: .; CDR3nt: TGTGCCAGCAGTGAATTGGACAGCTACTATGGCTACACCTTC; CDR3aa: CASSELDSYYGYTF